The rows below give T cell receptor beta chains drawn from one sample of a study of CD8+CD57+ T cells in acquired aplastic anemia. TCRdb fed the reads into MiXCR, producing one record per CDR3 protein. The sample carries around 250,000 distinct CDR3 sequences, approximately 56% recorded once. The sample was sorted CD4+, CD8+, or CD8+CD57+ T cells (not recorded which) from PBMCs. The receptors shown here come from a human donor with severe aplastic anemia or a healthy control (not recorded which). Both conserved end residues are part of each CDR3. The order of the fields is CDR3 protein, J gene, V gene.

CDR3: CASSQEKSGELFF
J: TRBJ2-2
V: TRBV14

CDR3: CAISESGQGSTEAFF
J: TRBJ1-1
V: TRBV10-3

CDR3: CASSLGPTKNIQYF
J: TRBJ2-4
V: TRBV7-6

CDR3: CAWSGGGLLRGDTF
J: TRBJ1-2
V: TRBV30

CDR3: CASSAGGRLSTGELFF
J: TRBJ2-2
V: TRBV9

CDR3: CASSYSGLAGEREQYF
J: TRBJ2-7
V: TRBV2

CDR3: CATSRDLGDSEQFF
J: TRBJ2-1
V: TRBV15

CDR3: CSARSVLGIYGYTF
J: TRBJ1-2
V: TRBV20-1

CDR3: CASSESLGLAVYNEQFF
J: TRBJ2-1
V: TRBV10-2

CDR3: CSAGAFNYEQYF
J: TRBJ2-7
V: TRBV20-1

CDR3: CASSSGHAFF
J: TRBJ1-1
V: TRBV12-3/TRBV12-4

CDR3: CASSSSSILQGDTEAFF
J: TRBJ1-1
V: TRBV7-6

CDR3: CASSLRGVAGELFF
J: TRBJ2-2
V: TRBV7-8